There are a few counts of the clone carrying this T cell receptor beta chain. The germline CDR1 and CDR2 sequences are SEHNR and FQNEAQ (reference sequence). Trimming left V 4 bases short and J 0 bases short, with 12 bases between. The CDR3 contains 15 residues. This sample is drawn from a study of blood T cell repertoires in COVID-19. About the study: Sites in the United States, Italy and Spain provided acute and convalescent COVID-19 samples.

In the authors' methods: Amplified reference gene primers provided the basis for estimating nucleated cell counts. The protocol was immunoSEQ multiplex PCR, while the TCRdb copy is restricted to in-frame clones and leaves out a portion. That table furnishes V, J and clone size, whereas the DNA furnished D and trimming. The sample lists approximately 100,000 clones, about four fifths occurring once. Sequenced input: peripheral blood. This clonotype was sampled from a human donor in a cohort sampled during active COVID-19. This sequence joins TRBV7-9 and TRBJ1-1, with D uncertain. The CDR3 here is CASSSGRVMNTEAFF. The DNA of the CDR3 is TGTGCCAGCAGCTCCGGTCGAGTCATGAACACTGAAGCTTTCTTT.